This TCR beta chain was profiled in a study of beta chain features in type 1 diabetes. Concerning this clone itself: What it recognizes is unknown.

Study-wide results and limits: A moderate, significant TCRB CDR3 shortening appeared in type 1 diabetes across four CD4+ subsets.

Germline loops: CDR1 LNHDA, CDR2 SQIVND (reference sequence). Trimming cost V 1 base and J 6 bases; bases outside gene matches: 9. The CDR3 runs to 17 residues. TCRB transcripts that were expressed got sequenced, as all of the isolated RNA had been reverse transcribed. Some clones are missing from TCRdb's copy, which holds only in-frame ones; the method was immunoSEQ multiplex PCR. The sample includes some 150,000 clones, roughly an eighth of them seen just once. The sequence came from a man aged 18 to 30 with type 1 diabetes. The chain joins TRBV19 to TRBJ2-1; 10 nucleotides line up with TRBD2. Material for sequencing was central memory CD4+ T cells from blood. The CDR3 bases are TGTGCCAGTAGTATAGCCCAGCGGGGGGGCCAGGGCAATGAGCAGTTCTTC. As protein: CASSIAQRGGQGNEQFF.